A single sample is the source of the 11 T cell receptor beta chains below, sequenced in a study of cytomegalovirus exposure and HLA in healthy donors. Researchers ran the PCR with 60 Vbeta and 13 Jbeta primers. Data came from immunoSEQ multiplex PCR; TCRdb stores just in-frame clones and leaves some out. The sample shows fewer than 250,000 clones, roughly 80% of them seen only once. Sequenced sample: PBMCs. The receptors come from a man aged 40-49 years in good health and CMV-seropositive.

The chain recombines TRBV6-1 with TRBJ2-3, with TRBD1 matching 9 bases. V trimming: 3 bases; J trimming: 2 bases; junction bases outside the gene matches: 9. The CDR3 runs to 17 residues. Germline lookup yields CDR1 MNHNS and CDR2 SASEGT. CDR3 protein: CASSDALGQGITDTQYF. The CDR3 coding sequence is TGTGCCAGCAGTGACGCGCTAGGACAGGGGATCACAGATACGCAGTATTTT.

The table lists this clone with a count of one. The chain carries TRBV29-1 and TRBJ1-2; 7 positions agree with TRBD1. The V gene end was trimmed by 5 bases and the J gene end by 5 bases; junction bases not matched to a gene: 5. This CDR3 is built from 12 residues. CDR1 is SQVTM and CDR2 is ANQGSEA in the germline V gene. The chain's CDR3 is CSVLTGTYGYTF. CDR3 DNA: TGCAGCGTTTTGACAGGGACGTATGGCTACACCTTC. Full variable domain (outside the CDR3, taken from reference TRBV29-1 and TRBJ1-2): SAVISQKPSRDICQRGTSLTIQCQVDSQVTMMFWYRQQPGQSLTLIATANQGSEATYESGFVIDKFPISRPNLTFSTLTVSNMSPEDSSIYLCSVLTGTYGYTFGSGTRLTVV.

A remark on this clone: A read error may produce the germline difference seen at one junction end. This chain joins TRBV4-2 and TRBJ1-1, with D perhaps TRBD1 (5 bases). Germline CDR1 and CDR2: LGHNA and YNFKEQ. CDR3 length: 14 amino acids. The CDR3 coding sequence is TGTGCCAGCGGCCAAGATGTGGGGGGCACTGAAGCTTTCTTT. Translated, it gives CASGQDVGGTEAFF.

J is TRBJ2-7 and V is TRBV27; tentative D call: TRBD2 (5 bases). The CDR3 extends over 15 amino acids. The V and J ends lost 11 bases and 4 bases respectively, with 24 bases between them. Germline V lookup: CDR1 MNHEY, CDR2 SMNVEV (reference sequence). The CDR3 DNA reads as TGTGCCGGTCCCGAAAGACCAAGAGCGGATTACGAGCAGTACGTC. Translating it yields CAGPERPRADYEQYV.

This chain joins TRBV6-1 and TRBJ2-3; 8 bases are shared with TRBD2. The junction had 12 bases not matched to a gene; V was cut back by 6 bases and J by 10 bases. The CDR3 has 14 residues. CDR1 MNHNS and CDR2 SASEGT come from the germline V gene. The CDR3 DNA reads as TGTGCCAGCAGGGGGGCGGGAGGTACGGGGGCGCAGTATTTT. It encodes CASRGAGGTGAQYF.

The rearrangement uses TRBV7-9 and TRBJ2-1; 8 nucleotides agree with TRBD2. Trimming removed 5 bases from V and 4 bases from J; junction bases left unmatched: 7. Germline V CDR1 and CDR2: SEHNR, FQNEAQ (reference sequence). The CDR3 runs 15 residues. The CDR3 loop reads CASSPGTRLYNEQFF. The DNA of the CDR3 is TGTGCCAGCAGCCCCGGGACTAGGCTTTACAATGAGCAGTTCTTC. Filled out from reference TRBV7-9 and TRBJ2-1, the complete variable domain reads DTGVSQNPRHKITKRGQNVTFRCDPISEHNRLYWYRQTLGQGPEFLTYFQNEAQLEKSRLLSDRFSAERPKGSFSTLEIQRTEQGDSAMYLCASSPGTRLYNEQFFGPGTRLTVL.

The rearrangement joins TRBV11-3 to TRBJ2-5; 7 bases match TRBD2. J was trimmed by 4 bases and V by 4 bases; bases with no gene match: 18. Germline V gene data show CDR1 as SGHNT and CDR2 as YENEEA. This CDR3 spans 18 amino acids. The DNA of the CDR3 is TGTGCCAGCAGCTCAGGAAATATAGGGGCGGGAGCGGTAGAGACCCAGTACTTC. This codes for CASSSGNIGAGAVETQYF.

The chain uses TRBV14 and TRBJ2-2, with D maybe TRBD2 (7 bases). Germline lookup yields CDR1 SGHDN and CDR2 FVKESK. The CDR3 extends over 16 amino acids. Trimming left V 1 base short and J 5 bases short, with 14 bases between. The CDR3 is CASSQVGRGRTGELFF. CDR3 sequence (DNA): TGTGCCAGCAGCCAAGTGGGGCGGGGGCGGACCGGGGAGCTGTTTTTT.

This chain links TRBV6-6 with TRBJ2-7, with TRBD1 as a possible D gene (6 bases). The V gene lost 0 bases and the J gene lost 3 bases, with 6 bases spanning the gap. Germline CDR1 is MNHNY and CDR2 is SVGAGI (reference sequence). The CDR3 spans 13 residues. CDR3 protein: CASSYSDSYEQYV. As DNA, the CDR3 is TGTGCCAGCAGTTACTCGGACAGCTACGAGCAGTACGTC.

This chain uses TRBV25-1 with TRBJ2-5, with 7 bases fitting TRBD1. After removal of 1 base from V and 3 bases from J, the junction contained 2 bases not matched to a gene. Germline V lookup: CDR1 MGHDK, CDR2 SYGVNS. The CDR3 spans 14 residues. The CDR3 protein is CASSELGGEETQYF. As DNA, the CDR3 is TGTGCCAGCAGTGAATTAGGGGGCGAAGAGACCCAGTACTTC.

The chain joins TRBV27 to TRBJ2-3; a possible D gene is TRBD1 (5 bases). Germline CDR1 and CDR2: MNHEY and SMNVEV (reference sequence). CDR3 size: 15 residues. Trimming removed 0 bases from V and 4 bases from J, with 11 bases in between. The CDR3 loop is CASSLSGLNADTQYF. Here the CDR3 DNA reads TGTGCCAGCAGTTTATCGGGGCTGAATGCAGATACGCAGTATTTT.